Each of the 10 T cell receptor beta chains below was sequenced from the same sample in a study of molecular identifiers for immune sequencing clone quantification. TCRdb recomputed calls from the PCR reads with MiXCR, one row per CDR3 protein. This repertoire shows over 300,000 distinct CDR3 sequences, roughly a quarter found once; its top ten account for around 0.76%. Sequencing was performed on naive CD8+ T cells from blood, with Jurkat cell RNA spiked in. The subset is: FACS-sorted CD8+CD4-CCR7+CD45RA+ naive T cells. These receptor sequences come from a human donor in good health. Some libraries in this study had Jurkat cell RNA spiked in.

Concerning this clonotype: A much larger clonotype is one base distant, so this may be a read error. The V gene is TRBV6-2 or TRBV6-3, the J gene TRBJ1-1; D is unclear. The CDR3 extends over 13 amino acids. Germline V gene data show CDR1 as MNHEY and CDR2 as SVGEGT. For the CDR3, the DNA is TGTGCCAGCTGTTACTCCGAGAGACTTGAAGCTTTCTTT. Translating gives CASCYSERLEAFF.

Concerning this clonotype: A much more abundant neighbour one base away suggests this may be a read error. The CDR3: CAWDQTAGTEAFF. CDR3 nucleotide sequence: TGTGCCTGGGATCAGACTGCGGGGACTGAAGCTTTCTTT. V gene TRBV30 combines with J gene TRBJ1-1; D is unclear. CDR1 GTSNPN and CDR2 SVGIG come from the germline V gene (reference sequence). The CDR3 is 13 amino acids. V was clipped by 5 bases and J by 5 bases, with 15 bases between them. The variable domain in full, completed from reference TRBV30 and TRBJ1-1, reads SQTIHQWPATLVQPVGSPLSLECTVEGTSNPNLYWYRQAAGRGLQLLFYSVGIGQISSEVPQNLSASRPQDRQFILSSKKLLLSDSGFYLCAWDQTAGTEAFFGQGTRLTVV.

This clonotype has a count of ten or more. This chain joins TRBV29-1 and TRBJ1-1; D unresolved. The V end lost 4 bases, the J end lost 1 base, and 1 base lay between the germline ends. Looked up from germline, CDR1 is SQVTM and CDR2 is ANQGSEA. This CDR3 has 10 residues. DNA for the CDR3: TGCAGCGTTGCGAACACTGAAGCTTTCTTT. Translated: CSVANTEAFF.

The V call is TRBV29-1, the J call TRBJ1-1; D is undetermined. Germline V gene lookup returns CDR1 SQVTM and CDR2 ANQGSEA. The CDR3 runs to 16 residues. V dropped 6 bases and J dropped 1 base, with 21 bases sitting between them. Here the CDR3 reads CSVPDTGVIANTEAFF. The CDR3 bases are TGCAGCGTACCCGACACGGGAGTAATCGCGAACACTGAAGCTTTCTTT.

V gene TRBV7-9 combines with J gene TRBJ2-5; 10 bases map to TRBD1. There are 16 residues in the CDR3. Germline CDR1 reads SEHNR; CDR2 reads FQNEAQ (reference sequence). V gave up 4 bases and J gave up 13 bases; unmatched junction bases: 18. The CDR3 is CASSSPGTGVQEPRYF. The CDR3 region has the DNA TGTGCCAGCAGCTCCCCGGGGACAGGGGTCCAAGAGCCCCGGTACTTC.

This clonotype was observed a handful of times. The CDR3 region has the DNA TGTGCCAGCAGGGGGACAGTGGCAGATACGCAGTATTTT. Residues: CASRGTVADTQYF. The rearrangement joins TRBV3-1 to TRBJ2-3; 7 positions agree with TRBD1. Losses at the gene ends were 6 bases for V and 4 bases for J; bases not matched to a gene: 4. Germline CDR1 is LGHDT and CDR2 is YNNKEL (reference sequence). The CDR3 runs to 13 residues.

Turning to this clonotype: This could be a read error, since a much larger clone is one nucleotide away. The CDR3: CASSQGLSCSNQPQHF. In DNA, the CDR3 is TGCGCCAGCAGCCAAGGGTTGAGTTGTAGCAATCAGCCCCAGCATTTT. This chain joins TRBV4-3 and TRBJ1-5, with D unclear. Trimming took off 1 base at V and 0 bases at J, with 10 bases between the two ends. CDR3 length equals 16 residues. From germline, CDR1 is LGHNA and CDR2 YSLEER.

This clonotype was recorded at least ten times. The V and J genes are TRBV28 and TRBJ1-2; TRBD1 might be the D (5 bases). The CDR3 is 14 amino acids. V was trimmed by 3 bases and J by 4 bases, leaving 12 bases between them. Germline values: CDR1 MDHEN, CDR2 SYDVKM. CDR3: CASSFRGAGYGYTF. CDR3 DNA: TGTGCCAGCAGTTTTAGGGGCGCAGGCTATGGCTACACCTTC.

A few counts support this clonotype. This chain links TRBV7-9 with TRBJ2-7, with 13 positions matching TRBD2. J was trimmed by 5 bases and V by 6 bases; bases with no gene match: 7. This CDR3 is 15 amino acids long. The germline CDR1 and CDR2 sequences are SEHNR and FQNEAQ (reference sequence). CDR3 coding DNA: TGTGCCAGCAGTCGAAGGACTAGCGGGGGCCACGAGCAGTACTTC. It translates to CASSRRTSGGHEQYF.

The CDR3 sequence is CASRADSYEQYF. CDR3 coding DNA: TGTGCCAGCCGCGCTGACTCCTACGAGCAGTACTTC. The V call is TRBV27, the J call TRBJ2-7, with unresolved D. CDR3 length: 12 residues. Germline CDR1 reads MNHEY; CDR2 reads SMNVEV (reference sequence). Trimming cost V 8 bases and J 0 bases, with 8 bases left between them.